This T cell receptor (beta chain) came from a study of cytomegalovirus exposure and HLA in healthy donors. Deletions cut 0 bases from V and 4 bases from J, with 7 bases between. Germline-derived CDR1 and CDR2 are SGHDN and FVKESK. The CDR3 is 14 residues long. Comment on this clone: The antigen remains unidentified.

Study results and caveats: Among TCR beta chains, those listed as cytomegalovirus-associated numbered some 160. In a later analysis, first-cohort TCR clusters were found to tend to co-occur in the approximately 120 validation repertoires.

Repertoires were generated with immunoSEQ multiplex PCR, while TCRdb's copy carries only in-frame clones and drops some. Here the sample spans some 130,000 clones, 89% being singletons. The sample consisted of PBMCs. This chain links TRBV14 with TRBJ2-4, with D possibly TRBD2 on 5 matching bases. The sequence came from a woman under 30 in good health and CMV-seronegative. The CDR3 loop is CASSQEPGKNIQYF. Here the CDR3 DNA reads TGTGCCAGCAGCCAAGAGCCGGGGAAAAACATTCAGTACTTC. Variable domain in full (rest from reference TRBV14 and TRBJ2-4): EAGVTQFPSHSVIEKGQTVTLRCDPISGHDNLYWYRRVMGKEIKFLLHFVKESKQDESGMPNNRFLAERTGGTYSTLKVQPAELEDSGVYFCASSQEPGKNIQYFGAGTRLSVL.